This T cell receptor (beta chain) was identified in a study of cytomegalovirus exposure and HLA in healthy donors. This clone was found once. Its target is not known. V was clipped by 7 bases and J by 0 bases, with 7 bases between them. From germline, CDR1 is MNHEY and CDR2 SMNVEV (reference sequence). The CDR3 consists of 13 residues. Both 60 Vbeta primers and 13 Jbeta primers went into the PCR. The repertoire was sequenced with immunoSEQ multiplex PCR; TCRdb's copy has only in-frame clones and lacks some. Of 100,000 to 150,000 clones listed, around 72% were seen once; the top ten hold roughly 3%. Overall study findings and caveats: In vitro confirmation showed a few CMV-associated chains to be CMV antigen specific. The study flagged some 180 TCR beta chains as cytomegalovirus-associated.

The sequenced material came from PBMCs. The clonotype was recovered from a human donor in good health. The V and J genes are TRBV27 and TRBJ1-3; D ambiguous. CDR3 nucleotide sequence: TGTGCCAGCAAGGAGGTCTCTGGAAACACCATATATTTT. It yields the protein CASKEVSGNTIYF.